A selection of T cell receptor beta chains follows, all from one sample in a study of T cell repertoires in cytomegalovirus infection. Antigens for these TCRs are unknown. TCRdb called the reads again in MiXCR, with one record for every CDR3 protein. The sample shows around 750,000 distinct CDR3 sequences, approximately 29% of them seen only once. This specimen consisted of cultured CD8+ T cells from PBMCs, obtained from culture after CMV antigen stimulation. These receptors originate from a human donor in good health (CMV status not recorded). Some clones in this sample may be carry-over from other donors' samples. Each CDR3 is given with its conserved first and last residue. A D gene is named only where the DNA matches it firmly. Size values are once, few and many counts, or a class for expanded clones, and some rows have none.

D: .
V: TRBV5-4
size: few
J: TRBJ2-1
DNA: TGTGCCAGCAGCCCCCCGAACGGGGGCTCCTACAATGAGCAGTTCTTC
CDR3: CASSPPNGGSYNEQFF

D: .
V: TRBV6-2/TRBV6-3
size: .
J: TRBJ1-1
DNA: TGTGCCAGCAGTTACTCCGGGAGGGTCACTGAAGCTTTCTTT
CDR3: CASSYSGRVTEAFF

D: .
V: TRBV11-3
size: .
J: TRBJ1-1
DNA: TGTGCCAGCAGCTTAGGACCACAGGGGAACACTGAAGCTTTCTTT
CDR3: CASSLGPQGNTEAFF

D: .
V: TRBV7-9
size: .
J: TRBJ2-1
DNA: TGTGCCAGCGGAAATGGGGACATCTCCTACAATGAGCAGTTCTTC
CDR3: CASGNGDISYNEQFF

D: TRBD1
V: TRBV19
size: .
J: TRBJ2-7
DNA: TGTGCCAGTAGTACGGGCAAAGGACCGGGACAGGTTTCCGAGCAGTACTTC
CDR3: CASSTGKGPGQVSEQYF

D: TRBD1
V: TRBV19
size: .
J: TRBJ2-7
DNA: TGTGCCAGTAGTATAGGGGACAGGGTGAGGAACGAGCAGTACTTC
CDR3: CASSIGDRVRNEQYF

D: .
V: TRBV10-2
size: .
J: TRBJ1-5
DNA: TGCGCCAGCAGTGAAGGTCTGGGGCAGGGAAGAAATCAGCCCCAGCATTTT
CDR3: CASSEGLGQGRNQPQHF

D: TRBD1
V: TRBV7-9
size: few
J: TRBJ2-1
DNA: TGTGCCAGCAGCCCGACAGGGGCTTCCTACAATGAGCAGTTCTTC
CDR3: CASSPTGASYNEQFF

D: .
V: TRBV7-6
size: many
J: TRBJ1-5
DNA: TGTGCCAGCAGCTTGGGGGTAGGGGGAAGCAATCAGCCCCAGCATTTT
CDR3: CASSLGVGGSNQPQHF

D: .
V: TRBV4-2
size: .
J: TRBJ1-4
DNA: TGTGCCAGCAGCCAAGAAGGTCGAGACGGGTATGAAAAACTGTTTTTT
CDR3: CASSQEGRDGYEKLFF

D: .
V: TRBV12-5
size: .
J: TRBJ1-5
DNA: TGTGCTAGTGGTTTTCTCCTGTCGGCTGGGGGGCCCCAGTCCCATAGCAATCAGCCCCAGCATTTT
CDR3: CASGFLLSAGGPQSHSNQPQHF

D: .
V: TRBV6-2/TRBV6-3
size: .
J: TRBJ2-1
DNA: TGTGCCAGCAGTTATGAAAGGACAGATAGCTCCTACAATGAGCAGTTCTTC
CDR3: CASSYERTDSSYNEQFF

D: .
V: TRBV27
size: few
J: TRBJ2-6
DNA: TGTGCCAGCACCCATGGAGGGGCCAACGTCCTGACTTTC
CDR3: CASTHGGANVLTF

D: .
V: TRBV12-3/TRBV12-4
size: many
J: TRBJ1-3
DNA: TGTGCCAGCAGTTCAGACCTTCTCTCTGGAAACACCATATATTTT
CDR3: CASSSDLLSGNTIYF

D: .
V: TRBV2
size: once
J: TRBJ1-2
DNA: TGTGCCAGCAGTGAGACGGAGACCATCTATGGCTACACCTTC
CDR3: CASSETETIYGYTF

D: .
V: TRBV7-9
size: once
J: TRBJ2-1
DNA: TGTGCCAGCAGCCGTCCCGCAGGGTCTCTCTACAATGAGCAGTTCTTC
CDR3: CASSRPAGSLYNEQFF

D: .
V: TRBV6-8
size: .
J: TRBJ2-2
DNA: TGTGCCAGCACCGCGGGACCGAACACCGGGGAGCTGTTTTTT
CDR3: CASTAGPNTGELFF

D: .
V: TRBV27
size: few
J: TRBJ1-6
DNA: TGTGCCAGCAGTTTGATGTTTGTTCGTGCCGACAGCTTTAATTCACCCCTCCACTTT
CDR3: CASSLMFVRADSFNSPLHF

D: .
V: TRBV4-1
size: .
J: TRBJ2-1
DNA: TGCGCCAGCAGCCCCGCCGTGGCCTACAATGAGCAGTTCTTC
CDR3: CASSPAVAYNEQFF

D: .
V: TRBV10-3
size: few
J: TRBJ1-5
DNA: TGTGCCATCAGTGAGGACGCGGGGGGGGCGAGCAATCAGCCCCAGCATTTT
CDR3: CAISEDAGGASNQPQHF

D: .
V: TRBV6-5
size: once
J: TRBJ2-2
DNA: TGTGCCAGCAGTTACTCGGCGGGGCACGGGGAGCTGTTTTTT
CDR3: CASSYSAGHGELFF

D: .
V: TRBV28
size: .
J: TRBJ2-1
DNA: TGTGCCAGCAGCCATCCGACGGTGAGCTCCTACAATGAGCAGTTCTTC
CDR3: CASSHPTVSSYNEQFF

D: TRBD1
V: TRBV7-9
size: .
J: TRBJ1-2
DNA: TGTGCCAGCAGCTTAATGGACAGGTCTAACTATGGCTACACCTTC
CDR3: CASSLMDRSNYGYTF

D: .
V: TRBV6-1
size: few
J: TRBJ1-1
DNA: TGTGCCAGCAGTTCACAGCCCGTAGGCACTGAAGCTTTCTTT
CDR3: CASSSQPVGTEAFF

D: .
V: TRBV7-8
size: .
J: TRBJ2-7
DNA: TGTGCCAGCAGCTTAGCGTGGGGGCTCCCCGGGGGGAGGGCGTCCTACGAGCAGTACTTC
CDR3: CASSLAWGLPGGRASYEQYF

D: .
V: TRBV15
size: .
J: TRBJ1-2
DNA: TGTGCCACCAGCAGAGGACGGGATACCGCCAACTATGGCTACACCTTC
CDR3: CATSRGRDTANYGYTF